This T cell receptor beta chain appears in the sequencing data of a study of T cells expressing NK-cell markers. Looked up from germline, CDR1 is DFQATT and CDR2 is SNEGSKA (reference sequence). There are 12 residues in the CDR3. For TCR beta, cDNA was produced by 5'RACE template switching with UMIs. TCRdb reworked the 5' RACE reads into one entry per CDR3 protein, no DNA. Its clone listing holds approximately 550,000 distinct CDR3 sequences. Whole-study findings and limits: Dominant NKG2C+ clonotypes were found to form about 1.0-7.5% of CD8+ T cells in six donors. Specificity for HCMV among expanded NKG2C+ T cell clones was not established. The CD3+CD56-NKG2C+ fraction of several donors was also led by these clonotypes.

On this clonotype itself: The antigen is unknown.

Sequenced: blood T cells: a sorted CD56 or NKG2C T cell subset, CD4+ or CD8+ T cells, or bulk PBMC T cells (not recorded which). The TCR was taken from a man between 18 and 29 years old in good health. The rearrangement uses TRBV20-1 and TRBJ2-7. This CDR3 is CSARVTLYEQYF.